One and the same sample provided the 6 T cell receptor beta chains below, sequenced in a study of human T cells and chemical hapten exposure. Documented time point: patch test 1, 2 weeks after DPC sensitization. Treatment of the sample: therapeutic diphenylcyclopropenone sensitization with weekly scalp DPC. One entry per CDR3 protein, called by TCRdb with MiXCR from the RACE reads. The repertoire consists of about 80,000 distinct CDR3 sequences, with about 7.5% occurring once and the leading ten covering under 2%. This sample comprised whole blood, obtained in connection with sensitization to the hapten diphenylcyclopropenone (DPC). Receptors originate from a woman aged 25 to 39 with alopecia areata. Some clones in this sample may be carry-over from other donors' samples.

In this sample, this clonotype turned up a few times. The gene calls are TRBV30 and TRBJ1-2; a possible D gene is TRBD1 (5 bases). The germline CDR1 and CDR2 sequences are GTSNPN and SVGIG (reference sequence). V lost 1 base and J lost 4, with 7 bases in between. This CDR3 is built from 12 residues. CDR3 residues: CAWSEGTYGYTF. The CDR3 nucleotides read TGTGCCTGGAGTGAAGGGACCTATGGCTACACCTTC.

Worth noting for this clonotype: The limits of the CDR3 on the DNA are not certain, so only TCRdb's listed CDR3 is given. The chain recombines TRBV2 with TRBJ2-7; the tabulated D call, TRBD2, remains unverified against the DNA. CDR1 SNHLY and CDR2 FYNNEI come from the germline V gene. The CDR3 has 14 amino acids, counting both end residues. CDR3 protein: CASILDERRNEQYF.

The rearrangement uses TRBV12-3 or TRBV12-4 and TRBJ1-5; 9 nucleotides line up with TRBD1. The trim removed 5 bases at V and 4 bases at J, leaving 6 bases unmatched. This CDR3 region has 15 residues. For the CDR3, the DNA is TGTGCCAGCAGTCCCCAAGGGACAGGGAATCAGCCCCAGCATTTT. Translation: CASSPQGTGNQPQHF.

This clonotype was found many times. The V gene is TRBV29-1, the J gene TRBJ2-3; D perhaps matches TRBD1 (6 bases). Per germline, CDR1 SQVTM and CDR2 ANQGSEA. The CDR3 totals 14 residues. The V gene lost 3 bases and the J gene lost 1 base, with 11 bases spanning the gap. CDR3 sequence (DNA): TGCAGCGTTGATTCAGGGGCCGGCACAGATACGCAGTATTTT. Residues: CSVDSGAGTDTQYF.

This clonotype was seen once. The germline gene is not matched at one end of the junction; a read error may be the cause. Here the CDR3 reads CVSSPNPWIAGTEETQYF. DNA for the CDR3: TGCGTCAGCAGCCCCAACCCCTGGATAGCGGGGACGGAGGAGACCCAGTACTTC. This rearrangement joins TRBV5-1 to TRBJ2-5, with TRBD2 matching 8 bases. The CDR3 contains 18 residues. CDR1 is SGHRS, CDR2 YFSETQ, per germline. The variable domain in full, completed from reference TRBV5-1 and TRBJ2-5, reads KAGVTQTPRYLIKTRGQQVTLSCSPISGHRSVSWYQQTPGQGLQFLFEYFSETQRNKGNFPGRFSGRQFSNSRSEMNVSTLELGDSALYLCVSSPNPWIAGTEETQYFGPGTRLLVL.

Ten or more counts support this clonotype. The CDR3 nucleotides read TGTGCCAGCAGCTCCCGGGGTAGCGGGGCGATTAGCACAGATACGCAGTATTTT. This codes for CASSSRGSGAISTDTQYF. The rearrangement joins TRBV7-2 to TRBJ2-3; 8 positions match TRBD2. Germline-derived CDR1 and CDR2 are SGHTA and FQGNSA. There are 18 residues in the CDR3. Trimming cost V 4 bases and J 0 bases; bases outside gene matches: 12.